These 6 T cell receptor beta chains were sequenced from one sample in a study of T cell responses to AZD1222 COVID-19 vaccine. Generated by immunoSEQ multiplex PCR, the TCRdb table keeps only in-frame clones and is missing some. The table shows some 65,000 clones, with 60% to 85% occurring only once. The sequences come from peripheral blood, collected on day 0 of MenACWY control vaccination. Receptors originate from an adult in good health.

This clone turned up a few times. J is TRBJ1-2 and V is TRBV15; D is uncertain. CDR1 and CDR2 (germline): LNHNV, YYDKDF (reference sequence). V lost 0 bases, J lost 6 bases, and 8 bases lay in between. The CDR3 sequence is 13 residues long. In nucleotides, the CDR3 is TGTGCCACCAGCAGAGATGGTCTCGATGGCTACACCTTC. This encodes CATSRDGLDGYTF.

J is TRBJ1-1 and V is TRBV19; no definite D call. V lost 5 bases and J 5 bases, leaving 12 bases between the germline ends. CDR1 and CDR2 (germline): LNHDA, SQIVND (reference sequence). The CDR3 sequence is 13 residues long. CDR3 loop: CASSDLGNTEAFF. The CDR3 DNA is TGTGCCAGTAGTGACCTAGGGAATACTGAAGCTTTCTTT.

This clone was detected many times. V and J are TRBV11-2 and TRBJ2-1; 7 bases are shared with TRBD2. From germline, CDR1 is SGHAT and CDR2 FQNNGV. This CDR3 contains 13 residues. Unmatched junction bases numbered 4, after V lost 5 bases and J lost 6 bases. This chain's CDR3 is CASSVTSVNEQFF. The CDR3 nucleotides read TGTGCCAGCAGCGTAACTAGCGTCAATGAGCAGTTCTTC.

This clone was seen a single time. The chain recombines TRBV5-6 with TRBJ1-3; D is unresolved. This CDR3 is built from 16 residues. CDR1 is SGHDT, CDR2 YYEEEE, per germline. The germline V and J ends were trimmed by 4 bases and 0 bases, with 14 bases remaining between them. The DNA for the CDR3 is TGTGCCAGCAGCCCCGGACCGGCGGTCTCTGGAAACACCATATATTTT. As protein: CASSPGPAVSGNTIYF.

This clone was seen just once. This chain uses TRBV9 with TRBJ1-4, with a possible D match to TRBD1 (6 bases). The V end lost 3 bases, the J end lost 8 bases, and 17 bases lay between the germline ends. Germline V gives CDR1 SGDLS, CDR2 YYNGEE. The CDR3 is 15 amino acids. The CDR3: CASSAELGQNEKLFF. CDR3 DNA sequence: TGTGCCAGCAGCGCGGAATTAGGACAGAACGAAAAACTGTTTTTT.

The CDR3 loop is CAWSVSSNQPQHF. The DNA for the CDR3 is TGTGCCTGGAGTGTTAGTAGCAATCAGCCCCAGCATTTT. The chain is built from TRBV30 and TRBJ1-5; D not resolved. The CDR3 is 13 residues long. Between the trimmed V and J ends, which lost 0 bases and 0 bases, there was a span of 3 bases. Germline V gene sequence: CDR1 GTSNPN, CDR2 SVGIG (reference sequence).